This TCR beta chain is drawn from a study of T cell responses to AZD1222 COVID-19 vaccine. The CDR3 consists of 15 residues. Germline V gene data show CDR1 as LGHDT and CDR2 as YNNKEL (reference sequence). The V gene end was trimmed by 4 bases and the J gene end by 5 bases; junction bases not matched to a gene: 9. TCRdb's table, derived via immunoSEQ multiplex PCR, lists solely in-frame clones and lacks some. The table lists about 64,000 clones, about 80% of them singletons. The chain joins TRBV3-1 (or the pseudogene TRBV3-2) to TRBJ2-5, with 8 bases fitting TRBD2. The receptor was isolated from an adult who received the AZD1222 COVID-19 vaccine. The sequences come from peripheral blood, collected 28 days after the second AZD1222 dose. CDR3 protein: CASSPPGGGRETQYF. As DNA, the CDR3 is TGTGCCAGCAGCCCCCCCGGGGGGGGGCGGGAGACCCAGTACTTC.